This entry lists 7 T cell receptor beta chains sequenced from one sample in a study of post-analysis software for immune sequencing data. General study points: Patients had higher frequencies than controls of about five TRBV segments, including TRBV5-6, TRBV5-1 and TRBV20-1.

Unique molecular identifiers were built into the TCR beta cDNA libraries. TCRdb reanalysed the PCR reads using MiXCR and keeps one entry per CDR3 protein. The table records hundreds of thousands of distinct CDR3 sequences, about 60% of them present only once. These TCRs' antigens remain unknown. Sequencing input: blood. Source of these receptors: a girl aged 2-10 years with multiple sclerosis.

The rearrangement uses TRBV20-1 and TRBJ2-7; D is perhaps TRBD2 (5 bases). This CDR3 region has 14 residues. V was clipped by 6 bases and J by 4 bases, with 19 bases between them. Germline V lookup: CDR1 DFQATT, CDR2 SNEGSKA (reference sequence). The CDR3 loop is CSAGAQRGGYEQYF. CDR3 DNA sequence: TGCAGTGCCGGAGCGCAGAGAGGCGGGTACGAGCAGTACTTC.

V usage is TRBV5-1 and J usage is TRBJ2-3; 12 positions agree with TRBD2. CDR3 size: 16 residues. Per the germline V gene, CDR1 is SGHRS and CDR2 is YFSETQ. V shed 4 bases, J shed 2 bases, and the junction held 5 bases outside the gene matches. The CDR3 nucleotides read TGCGCCAGCAGCACCGCTAGCGGGGGGGCCACAGATACGCAGTATTTT. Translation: CASSTASGGATDTQYF.

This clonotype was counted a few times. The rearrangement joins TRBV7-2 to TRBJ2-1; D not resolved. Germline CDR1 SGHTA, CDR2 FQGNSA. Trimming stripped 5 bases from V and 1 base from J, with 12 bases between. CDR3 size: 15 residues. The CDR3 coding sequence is TGTGCCAGCAGCCAGGCATCTTCGTCCTACAATGAGCAGTTCTTC. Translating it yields CASSQASSSYNEQFF.

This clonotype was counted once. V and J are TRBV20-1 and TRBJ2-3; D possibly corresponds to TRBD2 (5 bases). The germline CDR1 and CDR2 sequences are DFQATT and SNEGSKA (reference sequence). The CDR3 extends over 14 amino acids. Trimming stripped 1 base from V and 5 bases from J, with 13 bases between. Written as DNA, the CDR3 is TGCAGTGCTAGAGTGTCCTACCGGGGAGATACGCAGTATTTT. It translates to CSARVSYRGDTQYF.

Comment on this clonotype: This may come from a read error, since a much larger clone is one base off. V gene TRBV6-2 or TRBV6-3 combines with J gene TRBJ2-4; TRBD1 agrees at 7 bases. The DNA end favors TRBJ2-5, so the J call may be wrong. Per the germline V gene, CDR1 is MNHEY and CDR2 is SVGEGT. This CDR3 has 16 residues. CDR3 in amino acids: CASSPMGQSGRETQYF. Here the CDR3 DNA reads TGTGCCAGCAGTCCGATGGGACAGTCCGGACGAGAGACCCAGTACTTC.

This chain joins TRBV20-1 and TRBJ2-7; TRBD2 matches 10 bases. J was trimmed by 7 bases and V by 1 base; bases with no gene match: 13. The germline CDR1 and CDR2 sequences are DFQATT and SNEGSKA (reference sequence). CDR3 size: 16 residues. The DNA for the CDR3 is TGCAGTGCTAGAGCCCCAGCCAGCGGGAGGGGAGGGGAGCAGTACTTC. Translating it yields CSARAPASGRGGEQYF.

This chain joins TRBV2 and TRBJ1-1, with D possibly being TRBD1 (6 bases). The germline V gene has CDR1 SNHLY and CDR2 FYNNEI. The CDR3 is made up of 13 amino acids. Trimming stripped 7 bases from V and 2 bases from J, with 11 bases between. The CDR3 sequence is CASIPTGNTEAFF. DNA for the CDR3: TGTGCCAGCATCCCGACAGGAAACACTGAAGCTTTCTTT. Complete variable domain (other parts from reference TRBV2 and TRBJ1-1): EPEVTQTPSHQVTQMGQEVILRCVPISNHLYFYWYRQILGQKVEFLVSFYNNEISEKSEIFDDQFSVERPDGSNFTLKIRSTKLEDSAMYFCASIPTGNTEAFFGQGTRLTVV.